The 29 T cell receptor beta chains below come from one sample, sequenced in a study of human T cells and chemical hapten exposure. TCRdb called the RACE reads again in MiXCR, with one record for every CDR3 protein. The data show approximately 97,000 distinct CDR3 sequences, with 9.5% to 12% seen just once and 3% to 4% held by the top ten. Time point described: patch test 2, 6 weeks after DPC sensitization. The sample's treatment: therapeutic diphenylcyclopropenone sensitization with weekly scalp DPC. The input for sequencing was whole blood, taken in connection with sensitization to the hapten diphenylcyclopropenone (DPC). These receptors originate from a woman in her forties with alopecia areata. Some clones in this sample may be carry-over from other donors' samples.

This clonotype is a singleton in its sample. This may be a read error: a much more frequent sequence differs by one nucleotide. The V and J genes are TRBV14 and TRBJ1-1; D might be TRBD1 (5 bases). The CDR3 is 15 residues long. V was pared by 0 bases and J by 6 bases, with 14 bases between. Per germline, CDR1 SGHDN and CDR2 FVKESK. CDR3 nucleotide sequence: TGTGCCAGCAGCCAAGACTGGGGCCAAGAGGCTGAAGCTTTCTTT. Translating gives CASSQDWGQEAEAFF.

The V gene is TRBV6-5, the J gene TRBJ2-1; D not resolved. In germline, CDR1 is MNHEY, CDR2 SVGAGI. CDR3 length equals 13 residues. Trimming left V 5 bases short and J 2 bases short, with 7 bases between. The CDR3 coding sequence is TGTGCCAGCAGTACTCGGCCCTACAATGAGCAGTTCTTC. The encoded protein is CASSTRPYNEQFF.

This clonotype was recorded a few times. V gene TRBV7-2 combines with J gene TRBJ1-1; the D is unclear. The V end was cut by 5 bases, the J end by 11 bases, with 18 bases between. This CDR3 is built from 13 residues. The germline V gene encodes CDR1 SGHTA and CDR2 FQGNSA. In DNA, the CDR3 is TGTGCCAGCAGCGTAGGCCCCGGCGGTGGGGCTTTCTTT. Translation gives CASSVGPGGGAFF.

This clonotype has a count of ten or more. The chain uses TRBV27 and TRBJ2-5; D is unclear. The length of the CDR3 is 14 residues. In germline, CDR1 is MNHEY, CDR2 SMNVEV (reference sequence). V was clipped by 4 bases and J by 4 bases, with 13 bases between them. The CDR3 here is CASSYRVRSETQYF. CDR3 nucleotide sequence: TGTGCCAGCAGTTACCGGGTCAGGTCAGAGACCCAGTACTTC.

Comment on this clonotype: Just one base apart from a much larger clone, this may be a read error. The J gene is TRBJ2-3, the V gene TRBV25-1; the D is unclear. Germline V gene data show CDR1 as MGHDK and CDR2 as SYGVNS. This CDR3 comprises 14 residues. The CDR3 region is CACSEKAYTDTQYF. Here the CDR3 DNA reads TGTGCCTGCAGTGAAAAGGCGTACACAGATACGCAGTATTTT. Variable domain in full (rest from reference TRBV25-1 and TRBJ2-3): EADIYQTPRYLVIGTGKKITLECSQTMGHDKMYWYQQDPGMELHLIHYSYGVNSTEKGDLSSESTVSRIRTEHFPLTLESARPSHTSQYLCACSEKAYTDTQYFGPGTRLTVL.

This chain joins TRBV7-3 and TRBJ2-5, with 8 nucleotides matching TRBD1. Trimming removed 2 bases from V and 2 bases from J; junction bases left unmatched: 4. The CDR3 is 15 residues long. Looked up from germline, CDR1 is SGHTA and CDR2 is FQGTGA. The CDR3 nucleotides read TGTGCCAGCAGCTTACGGACAGGGTCGCAAGAGACCCAGTACTTC. Translation gives CASSLRTGSQETQYF.

This clonotype turned up a few times. The genes are TRBV7-6 and TRBJ2-3, with 10 bases lining up with TRBD2. CDR1 is SGHVS, CDR2 FNYEAQ, per germline. The CDR3 runs to 16 residues. Unmatched junction bases numbered 8, after V lost 5 bases and J lost 3 bases. The CDR3 region has the DNA TGTGCCAGCAGCCCCCAGAGCGGGGGGGCAACAGATACGCAGTATTTT. Amino acids: CASSPQSGGATDTQYF.

The rearrangement uses TRBV7-2 and TRBJ2-3, with 7 positions matching TRBD1. Germline V gives CDR1 SGHTA, CDR2 FQGNSA. The CDR3 consists of 15 residues. The J segment lost 5 bases and the V segment lost 3 bases, leaving 8 bases of the junction unmatched. CDR3 amino acids: CASSFFTAGGDTQYF. CDR3 DNA sequence: TGTGCCAGCAGCTTCTTTACCGCAGGGGGAGATACGCAGTATTTT.

This clonotype has more than one count but fewer than ten. V usage is TRBV19 and J usage is TRBJ1-5; D possibly corresponds to TRBD1 (6 bases). The ends were cut back, 6 bases at V and 7 bases at J, with 16 bases in the middle. CDR1 LNHDA and CDR2 SQIVND come from the germline V gene (reference sequence). There are 14 residues in the CDR3. The CDR3 DNA reads TGTGCCAGTAGCACCCCAGGGGTTTGGCAGCCCCAGCATTTT. It encodes CASSTPGVWQPQHF.

This clonotype was seen repeatedly, ten times or more. The chain employs TRBV6-2 or TRBV6-3 and TRBJ1-2, with D possibly matching TRBD1 (6 bases). This CDR3 is 14 amino acids long. V lost 10 bases and J 4 bases, leaving 19 bases between the germline ends. CDR1 is MNHEY, CDR2 SVGEGT, per germline. In DNA, the CDR3 is TGTGCCAACCCCCGCCACAGGGTTGTCTATGGCTACACCTTC. The encoded protein is CANPRHRVVYGYTF.

This clonotype was seen only a few times. The chain employs TRBV10-3 and TRBJ2-3; either TRBD1 or TRBD2 may fit D (5 bases each). Trimming took off 7 bases at V and 2 bases at J, with 16 bases between the two ends. Looked up from germline, CDR1 is ENHRY and CDR2 is SYGVKD. The CDR3 has 15 amino acids. CDR3 coding DNA: TGTGCCATCAATTCCGGGACGGGGCCCACAGATACGCAGTATTTT. It translates to CAINSGTGPTDTQYF.

This clonotype was seen ten or more times. The gene calls are TRBV5-5 and TRBJ1-1, with a weak D call TRBD1 (5 bases). Trimming left V 0 bases short and J 7 bases short, with 13 bases between. CDR3 size: 14 residues. Germline CDR1 is SGHKS and CDR2 is YYEKEE (reference sequence). The CDR3 region has the DNA TGTGCCAGCAGCTTGGCGACAGCCGGACTTGAAGCTTTCTTT. This encodes CASSLATAGLEAFF.

Only a few counts were recorded for this clonotype. The CDR3 bases are TGCAGCGTTCGCCCGCGTGGGTCGGTCTACGAGCAGTACTTC. As protein: CSVRPRGSVYEQYF. The chain uses TRBV29-1 and TRBJ2-7; the D is unclear. Trimming shortened V by 5 bases and J by 3 bases, and 17 bases separated the two germline ends. The CDR3 is 14 amino acids. Germline CDR1 and CDR2: SQVTM and ANQGSEA.

This clonotype was detected ten times or more. The chain joins TRBV11-2 to TRBJ2-7; 9 bases agree with TRBD1. CDR1 and CDR2 from the germline V gene are SGHAT and FQNNGV. The trim removed 3 bases at V and 4 bases at J, leaving 13 bases unmatched. The CDR3 covers 17 residues. The CDR3 reads CASSFRSWTGEGYEQYF. The CDR3, as DNA: TGTGCCAGCAGCTTCCGCTCGTGGACAGGGGAGGGGTACGAGCAGTACTTC. The variable domain in full, with the rest retrieved from reference TRBV11-2 and TRBJ2-7, is EAGVAQSPRYKIIEKRQSVAFWCNPISGHATLYWYQQILGQGPKLLIQFQNNGVVDDSQLPKDRFSAERLKGVDSTLKIQPAKLEDSAVYLCASSFRSWTGEGYEQYFGPGTRLTVT.

This clonotype was counted only a few times. The chain is built from TRBV7-2 and TRBJ2-1; D assignment may be TRBD1 or TRBD2 (5 bases each). This CDR3 is built from 13 residues. The V gene's germline CDR1 is SGHTA and CDR2 FQGNSA. V was clipped by 4 bases and J by 15 bases, with 19 bases between them. The CDR3 region has the DNA TGTGCCAGCAGCTCCGCAGGGTACACGAGGGGGTTCTTC. Translation gives CASSSAGYTRGFF.

This clonotype was seen many times. The chain is built from TRBV7-8 and TRBJ1-1; 7 bases line up with TRBD1. The CDR3 length is 12 residues. V shed 5 bases, J shed 7 bases, and the junction held 4 bases outside the gene matches. The germline V gene has CDR1 SGHVS and CDR2 FQNEAQ. CDR3 in amino acids: CASSQGGFEAFF. CDR3 DNA: TGTGCCAGCAGCCAGGGGGGATTTGAAGCTTTCTTT.

This clonotype was detected many times. The chain is built from TRBV20-1 and TRBJ2-7; D is unclear. The V end lost 5 bases, the J end lost 5 bases, and 7 bases lay between the germline ends. The germline V gene encodes CDR1 DFQATT and CDR2 SNEGSKA (reference sequence). There are 10 residues in the CDR3. CDR3 sequence: CSALKNEQYF. In DNA, the CDR3 is TGCAGTGCTCTAAAGAACGAGCAGTACTTC.

This clonotype came up many times. The chain has TRBV20-1 and TRBJ2-7; weak D call: TRBD1 (5 bases). Germline V gives CDR1 DFQATT, CDR2 SNEGSKA (reference sequence). The CDR3 extends over 16 amino acids. The V gene lost 0 bases and the J gene lost 4 bases, with 19 bases spanning the gap. CDR3 protein: CSARDLQILDSYEQYF. The CDR3 coding sequence is TGCAGTGCTAGAGATCTACAAATATTAGACAGTTACGAGCAGTACTTC.

The sample holds a few counts of this clonotype. This chain links TRBV20-1 with TRBJ1-4; D gene ambiguous. Germline CDR1 DFQATT, CDR2 SNEGSKA (reference sequence). CDR3 length equals 12 residues. Written as DNA, the CDR3 is TGCAGCCTGATGGGTTCTTGGGAAAAACTGTTTTTT. Translating gives CSLMGSWEKLFF.

Ten or more counts support this clonotype. The chain links TRBV12-3 or TRBV12-4 to TRBJ2-1; D remains unclear. The V end was cut by 4 bases, the J end by 5 bases, with 9 bases between. CDR3 length: 13 amino acids. The CDR3 region has the DNA TGTGCCAGCAGTTCTTCCTTCCACAATGAGCAGTTCTTC. This sequence encodes CASSSSFHNEQFF.

This clonotype was detected only a few times. The J gene is TRBJ1-1, the V gene TRBV18; D is undetermined. Germline V gene lookup returns CDR1 KGHSH and CDR2 LQKENI. Trimming removed 1 base from V and 1 base from J, with 10 bases in between. The CDR3 is 15 residues long. CDR3 sequence: CASSPQLVRNTEAFF. The CDR3 DNA reads TGTGCCAGCTCACCACAACTTGTAAGGAACACTGAAGCTTTCTTT.

This sequence joins TRBV5-6 and TRBJ2-2; 7 nucleotides line up with TRBD1. This CDR3 comprises 15 residues. Germline lookup yields CDR1 SGHDT and CDR2 YYEEEE. Trimming cost V 1 base and J 3 bases; bases outside gene matches: 3. The CDR3 is CASSLWDRDTGELFF. In DNA form, the CDR3 reads TGTGCCAGCAGCTTGTGGGACAGAGACACCGGGGAGCTGTTTTTT.

The sample holds a few counts of this clonotype. The CDR3 nucleotides read TGTGCCAGCAGCCCCCAGGGCGGGGGTTACAATGAGCAGTTCTTC. Translation: CASSPQGGGYNEQFF. V usage is TRBV7-2 and J usage is TRBJ2-1; the match to TRBD2 covers 7 bases. CDR3 length equals 15 residues. The germline CDR1 and CDR2 sequences are SGHTA and FQGNSA. V was clipped by 5 bases and J by 4 bases; unmatched bases: 8.

This clonotype was detected ten times or more. CDR3 coding DNA: TGTGCCAGCGTACAAGGGGGGCGTGGCTACACCTTC. It encodes CASVQGGRGYTF. The chain uses TRBV12-3 or TRBV12-4 and TRBJ1-2; D perhaps matches TRBD1 (6 bases). With 8 bases removed from V and 7 bases from J, the gap between germline ends came to 14 bases. The CDR3 contains 12 residues.

This clonotype appeared a few times. The V and J genes are TRBV7-2 and TRBJ2-1, with TRBD2 identical over 8 bases. J was trimmed by 8 bases and V by 3 bases; bases with no gene match: 6. Germline V lookup: CDR1 SGHTA, CDR2 FQGNSA. The CDR3 totals 14 residues. The CDR3 here is CASSFSRTSHEQFF. The CDR3 nucleotides are TGTGCCAGCAGCTTTTCCCGGACTAGCCATGAGCAGTTCTTC.

In this sample, this clonotype turned up many times. The chain carries TRBV5-6 and TRBJ2-3, with D unclear. The V gene's germline CDR1 is SGHDT and CDR2 YYEEEE. The CDR3 contains 13 residues. V lost 2 bases and J 2 bases, leaving 6 bases between the germline ends. The CDR3 DNA follows: TGTGCCAGCAGCTTCCGTTACACAGATACGCAGTATTTT. This codes for CASSFRYTDTQYF.

This chain links TRBV3-1 with TRBJ1-2; 12 nucleotides match TRBD1. With V trimmed by 1 base and J by 8 bases, 5 bases remained unmatched. CDR3 length equals 15 residues. CDR1 is LGHDT, CDR2 YNNKEL, per germline (reference sequence). CDR3 residues: CASSQVPGTGGGYTF. CDR3 bases: TGTGCCAGCAGCCAAGTCCCCGGGACAGGGGGCGGCTACACCTTC.

This clonotype was observed a handful of times. This may be a read error: a much more frequent sequence differs by one nucleotide. The chain employs TRBV7-9 and TRBJ1-1; 8 bases are shared with TRBD1. CDR1 SEHNR and CDR2 FQNEAQ come from the germline V gene (reference sequence). Trimming at V came to 5 bases and at J to 5 bases, leaving 13 bases not matched to a gene. This CDR3 comprises 16 residues. DNA for the CDR3: TGTGCCAGCAGCCCACTGGGACAGGCCCTGCGGACTGAAGCTTTCTTT. Protein sequence: CASSPLGQALRTEAFF.

The V gene is TRBV4-3, the J gene TRBJ2-7; 10 positions match TRBD1. In germline, CDR1 is LGHNA, CDR2 YSLEER. The V and J ends lost 0 bases and 2 bases, in that order; junction bases with no gene match: 1. The CDR3 runs 15 residues. CDR3 coding DNA: TGCGCCAGCAGCCAAGACGGACAGGGGGCCTACGAGCAGTACTTC. Protein: CASSQDGQGAYEQYF.